This note documents a single T cell receptor beta chain sequence. Its antigen remains unidentified. Per-nucleotide qualities are absent, and no much larger clonotype sits a single base away. The EasySep Human CD8+ T Cell Enrichment Kit was used on day 10 to isolate CD8+ T cells from every culture. These data belong to a study of CD8 T cell repertoires and HIV-1 epitope variants (dated by TCRdb to 2020 to 2021). For context, the study as a whole: In separate culture wells, T cells were stimulated with each of twenty-five peptides that represented autologous and known Gag and Nef epitope variants. Running each culture condition in triplicate, except for one peptide done in duplicate, gave a total of about 83 T cell cultures. T cells were enriched with the EasySep Human T Cell Enrichment Kit and co-cultured with equal numbers of autologous T cell-negative cells as antigen-presenting cells. Cultures were maintained for approximately eleven days in IMDM with gentamicin, and half-media changes adding IL-2, IL-7 and IL-15 were performed on days 3 and 7. The epitopes tested were three Gag epitope families plus Nef HW9 and YT9. A CMV, EBV and flu peptide pool, the Ebola AY9 epitope as negative control, and a no-peptide well were included as control conditions. An aliquot of 1M T cells was saved as an uncultured baseline condition, separate from the 75 to 95 T cell cultures. Broader findings and caveats from the paper: Of the nine antigen-specific TCR beta clonotypes identified, roughly 6 appeared cross-reactive for autologous or known escape epitope variants. The assay identified only TCR beta chains and indicated proliferation in response to antigen, without indicating T cell function or cytokine profile. Five or six clonotypes recognized the Nef KF9 family and one the HW9 family, with no responses to the TAALDMSHF plasma variant.

The CDR3 spans 15 residues, from the cysteine through the phenylalanine. Here the CDR3 DNA is all that survives: 45 bases in frame from base 1. The germline V gene sets CDR1 to MRHNA and CDR2 to SNTAGT. V loses 3 bases of germline sequence and J loses 6 bases, and the interval between the two ends is 15 bases. Sequencing of TCR beta CDR3 regions was performed at survey depth on the immunoSEQ platform. The QIAamp DNA micro kit was used to extract genomic DNA from every cultured and uncultured CD8+ T cell population. As for the original processing: Samples with fewer than 5,000 productive reads were excluded, resulting in the removal of about 7% of the roughly 75 HIV peptide-stimulated cultures. A MANAFEST web app trimmed sequences to CDR3 and removed nonproductive sequences, CDR3s under 5 amino acids, and those not starting C or ending F/W. Clonotypes were classified as antigen-specific only if expansion was observed in at least 2 of 3 replicates versus the no-peptide control at FDR 0.01, only within one epitope family. A specific clonotype also had to show a frequency at least fivefold higher than in wells stimulated with peptides from other epitope families. TCRdb took over this immuneACCESS table, retaining in-frame rearrangements with V and J assigned. Such tables are incomplete; in checked studies, under half of the missing clones stem from an unresolved V gene, and the remainder is unexplained. For V, J and clone size, that table is used; D and trimming come from the DNA. The sample table contains 80,000 to 95,000 clones; only one count was recorded for 70% to 75% of them. Roughly 26% of the sample comes from the top ten.

This chain is built from TRBV6-4 and TRBJ1-5; the D gene is perhaps TRBD1, from 6 matching bases. Material: uncultured baseline CD8+ T cells from peripheral blood mononuclear cells (PBMCs). The clonotype comes from a male donor with HIV. The CDR3 is CASSDRRQGFQPQHF. The nucleotide sequence reads as follows: TGTGCCAGCAGTGATCGGCGGCAGGGGTTTCAGCCCCAGCATTTT.